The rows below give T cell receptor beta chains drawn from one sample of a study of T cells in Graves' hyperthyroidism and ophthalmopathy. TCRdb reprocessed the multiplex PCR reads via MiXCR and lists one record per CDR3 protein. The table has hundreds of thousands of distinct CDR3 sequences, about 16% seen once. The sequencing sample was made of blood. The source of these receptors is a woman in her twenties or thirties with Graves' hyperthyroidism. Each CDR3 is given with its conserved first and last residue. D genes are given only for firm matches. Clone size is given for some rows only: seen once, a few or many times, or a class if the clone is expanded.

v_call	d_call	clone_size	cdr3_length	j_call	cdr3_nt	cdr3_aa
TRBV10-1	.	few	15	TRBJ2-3	TGCGCCAGCAGTTTTGCAGGGGAGGTCGGAGATACGCAGTATTTT	CASSFAGEVGDTQYF
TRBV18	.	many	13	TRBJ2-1	TGTGCCAGCTCACCGACCAGGGAGAATGAGCAGTTCTTC	CASSPTRENEQFF
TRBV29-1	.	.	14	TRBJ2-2	TGCAGCGTCGATTCCGGACAGTTCACCGGGGAGCTGTTTTTT	CSVDSGQFTGELFF
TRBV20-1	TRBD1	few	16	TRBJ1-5	TGCAGTGCTAGGGAACTACTGACAGGGGGCAAACAGCCCCAGCATTTT	CSARELLTGGKQPQHF
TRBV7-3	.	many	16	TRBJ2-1	TGTGCCAGCAGCTTCCGAGGGGGGGTAGGGTTGGATGAGCAGTTCTTC	CASSFRGGVGLDEQFF
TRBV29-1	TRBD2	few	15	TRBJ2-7	TGCAGCGTTGGATTACGACTAGCGGGGTTCGCCGAGCAGTACTTC	CSVGLRLAGFAEQYF
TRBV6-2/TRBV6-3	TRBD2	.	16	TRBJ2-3	TGTGCCAGCAGTAAGCGGGAGGGCCCTCGCACAGATGCGCAGTATTTT	CASSKREGPRTDAQYF
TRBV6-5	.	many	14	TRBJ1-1	TGTGCCAGCAGTTATGAGGGGCAGGGACCTGAAGCTTTCTTT	CASSYEGQGPEAFF
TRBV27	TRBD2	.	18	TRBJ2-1	TGTGCCAGCAGTCCGTCCCGACTAGCGGGAGGGCTGGGCAATGAGCAGTTCTTC	CASSPSRLAGGLGNEQFF
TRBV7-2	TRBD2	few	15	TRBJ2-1	TGTGCCAGCAGCTCCAGGACTAGCTGGAGTCGAGAGCAGTTCTTC	CASSSRTSWSREQFF
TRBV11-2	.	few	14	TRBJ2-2	TGTGCCAGCAACCCCCAAGAGAACACCGGGGAGCTGTTTTTT	CASNPQENTGELFF
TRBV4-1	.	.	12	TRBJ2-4	TGCGCCAGCAGCCAAGATTCTCGGATTCAGTACTTC	CASSQDSRIQYF
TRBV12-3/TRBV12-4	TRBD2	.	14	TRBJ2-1	TGTGCCAGCAGTTATAGCGGGAGTCGCGATGAGCAGTTCTTC	CASSYSGSRDEQFF
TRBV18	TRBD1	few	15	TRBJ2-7	TGTGCCAGCTCACGCCGGGACAGGGGGGGCTACGAGCAGTACTTC	CASSRRDRGGYEQYF
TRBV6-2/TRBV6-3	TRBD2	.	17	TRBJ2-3	TGTGCCAGCAGCCTCGGGACTAGCGTTTCTGCAACAGATACGCAGTATTTT	CASSLGTSVSATDTQYF
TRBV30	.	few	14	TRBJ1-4	TGTGCCTGGACTGCACAGGGCCCCTCTGAAAAACTGTTTTTT	CAWTAQGPSEKLFF
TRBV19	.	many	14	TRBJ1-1	TGTGCCAGTAGTACCCACACCGTGAACACTGAAGCTTTCTTT	CASSTHTVNTEAFF
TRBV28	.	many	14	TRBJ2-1	TGTGCCAGCAGTCCGACTCAGACAGACAATGAGCAGTTCTTC	CASSPTQTDNEQFF
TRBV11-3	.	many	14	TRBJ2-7	TGTGCCAGCAGCTTAAGGGGCCTCGGCGGCGAGCAGTACTTC	CASSLRGLGGEQYF
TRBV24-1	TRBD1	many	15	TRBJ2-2	TGTGCCACCAGTGACTATCAGACAGGGACCGGGGAGCTGTTTTTT	CATSDYQTGTGELFF
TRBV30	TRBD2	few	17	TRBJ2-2	TGTGCCTCAACCCACTCGGGCCGGACTAGCGTTCCCGGGGAGCTGTTTTTT	CASTHSGRTSVPGELFF
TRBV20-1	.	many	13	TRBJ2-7	TGCAGTGCTTTCTCGAGCTCGGAGTACGAGCAGTACTTC	CSAFSSSEYEQYF
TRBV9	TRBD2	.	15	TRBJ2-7	TGTGCCAGCAGCGTAGACGGGAGGGCCCCCCACGAGCAGTACTTC	CASSVDGRAPHEQYF
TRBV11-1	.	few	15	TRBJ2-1	TGTGCCAGCAGCAGGCCGGGGGTCCCCTACAATGAGCAGTTCTTC	CASSRPGVPYNEQFF
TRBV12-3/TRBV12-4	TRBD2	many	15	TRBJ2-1	TGTGCCAGCAGGCCGACTAGCGGACTTTACAATGAGCAGTTCTTC	CASRPTSGLYNEQFF
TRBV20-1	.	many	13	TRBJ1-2	TGCAGTGCGCAGACCGGATGGGTTAATGGCTACACCTTC	CSAQTGWVNGYTF
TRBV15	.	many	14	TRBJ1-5	TGTGCCAGCTGGGGCGGGGTGGTAGGTCAGCCCCAGCATTTT	CASWGGVVGQPQHF
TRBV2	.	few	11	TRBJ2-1	TGTGCCAGCGAGGCTTTCGGCGAGCAGTTCTTC	CASEAFGEQFF
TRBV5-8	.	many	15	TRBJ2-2	TGTGCCAGCAGCTGGGGGACACCAAGTACCGGGGAGCTGTTTTTT	CASSWGTPSTGELFF
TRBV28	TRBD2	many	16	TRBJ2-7	TGTGCCAGCAGTCAAACTAGCGGGAGAGGGAACTACGAGCAGTACTTC	CASSQTSGRGNYEQYF
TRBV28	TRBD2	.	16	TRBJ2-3	TGTGCCAGCAGTACGACTAGCGGGAGGGCCACAGATACGCAGTATTTT	CASSTTSGRATDTQYF
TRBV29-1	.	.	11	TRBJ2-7	TGCAGCGTTGAACAGGACTACGAGCAGTACTTC	CSVEQDYEQYF
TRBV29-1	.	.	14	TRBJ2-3	TGCGGATCCAGGGGGGAATTATTCACAGATACGCAGTATTTT	CGSRGELFTDTQYF
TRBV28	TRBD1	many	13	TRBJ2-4	TGTGCCAGCAGAACAGGGGTCGAGGGCGTGGGGTACTTC	CASRTGVEGVGYF
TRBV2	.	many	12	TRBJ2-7	TGTGCCAGCAGTGCAGGGTCCTACGAGCAGTACTTC	CASSAGSYEQYF